This entry is about one T cell receptor (beta chain). Its cognate antigen is unknown. This sample is part of a study of T cells in Graves' hyperthyroidism and ophthalmopathy. Study findings and constraints: Patients with ophthalmopathy were separated from those with stable hyperthyroidism by a 13 V-J model. Blood also held most thyroid clonotypes expanded beyond 0.001.

The CDR3 sequence is 15 residues long. Trimming cost V 3 bases and J 0 bases, with 8 bases left between them. Germline-derived CDR1 and CDR2 are SGHAT and FQNNGV. Authors of the study amplified TCR beta CDR3 regions from RNA transcripts. The HTBI set primed first-round TCR CDR3 RT-PCR. One entry per CDR3 protein results from TCRdb running MiXCR on the multiplex PCR reads. The table records approximately 510,000 distinct CDR3 sequences, less than 25% of them present only once. Hyperthyroidism had been newly diagnosed in patients aged 18 to 65, and its duration was under 2 months. V and J are TRBV11-2 and TRBJ2-2, with D unresolved. Sample: blood. The TCR was taken from a man aged 18-30 years with Graves' hyperthyroidism. The CDR3 DNA reads as TGTGCCAGCAGCTTCAACATCGCGAACACCGGGGAGCTGTTTTTT. Translation gives CASSFNIANTGELFF. Drawing the rest from reference TRBV11-2 and TRBJ2-2, the complete variable domain is EAGVAQSPRYKIIEKRQSVAFWCNPISGHATLYWYQQILGQGPKLLIQFQNNGVVDDSQLPKDRFSAERLKGVDSTLKIQPAKLEDSAVYLCASSFNIANTGELFFGEGSRLTVL.